Following are 18 T cell receptor beta chains from one sample sequenced in a study of identical twins. TCRdb called the 5' RACE reads again in MiXCR, with one record for every CDR3 protein. In the table there are 690,000 or so distinct CDR3 sequences, 8.6% of which are singletons. This same sample was also part of a study on yellow fever vaccine responses in identical twins.

Sequencing was done on a sample of PBMCs. The receptors come from a woman in her late teens or twenties in good health.

There are many counts of this clonotype. This rearrangement joins TRBV14 to TRBJ2-7; no clear D gene. The germline CDR1 and CDR2 sequences are SGHDN and FVKESK. The germline V and J ends were trimmed by 0 bases and 3 bases, with 9 bases remaining between them. The CDR3 extends over 14 amino acids. As DNA, the CDR3 is TGTGCCAGCAGCCAAGACGGTGTTTTCTACGAGCAGTACTTC. Its translation is CASSQDGVFYEQYF.

This clonotype was seen at least ten times. V gene TRBV5-1 combines with J gene TRBJ2-5, with 7 bases lining up with TRBD2. This CDR3 spans 15 amino acids. Germline V lookup: CDR1 SGHRS, CDR2 YFSETQ. Trimming cost V 4 bases and J 3 bases; bases outside gene matches: 9. CDR3 region: CASSTGGGPEETQYF. The CDR3 DNA is TGCGCCAGCAGCACGGGAGGAGGGCCCGAAGAGACCCAGTACTTC.

This clonotype was seen at least ten times. This rearrangement joins TRBV28 to TRBJ2-5; 8 bases agree with TRBD2. The V gene's germline CDR1 is MDHEN and CDR2 SYDVKM. Trimming took 3 bases from V and 1 from J; bases not matched to a gene: 7. This CDR3 is 16 amino acids long. For the CDR3, the DNA is TGTGCCAGCAGTTTTCTTGGCCTAGCGGGCCAAGAGACCCAGTACTTC. Protein product: CASSFLGLAGQETQYF.

The V gene is TRBV30, the J gene TRBJ2-1; the D gene is possibly TRBD2 (7 bases). V was trimmed by 5 bases and J by 6 bases, leaving 20 bases between them. The CDR3 runs 15 residues. Germline lookup yields CDR1 GTSNPN and CDR2 SVGIG (reference sequence). CDR3 residues: CAWDWGGKGSNEQFF. The DNA of the CDR3 is TGTGCCTGGGATTGGGGGGGCAAAGGGAGCAATGAGCAGTTCTTC.

At least ten counts were recorded for this clonotype. The chain links TRBV7-2 to TRBJ2-4; a weak D match, TRBD2 (5 bases). The CDR3 extends over 16 amino acids. V shed 2 bases and J shed 0 bases, with 11 bases lying between them. The V gene's germline CDR1 is SGHTA and CDR2 FQGNSA. In DNA form, the CDR3 reads TGTGCCAGCAGCTTAAGACTAAACCAAGCCAAAAACATTCAGTACTTC. Protein: CASSLRLNQAKNIQYF.

The gene calls are TRBV7-9 and TRBJ2-2, with TRBD2 identical over 9 bases. This CDR3 has 16 residues. The V gene end was trimmed by 10 bases and the J gene end by 3 bases; junction bases not matched to a gene: 12. Germline V gene sequence: CDR1 SEHNR, CDR2 FQNEAQ (reference sequence). The CDR3 DNA reads TGTGCCACTCAAAAGGAAGCGGGGGGATACACCGGGGAGCTGTTTTTT. The encoded protein is CATQKEAGGYTGELFF.

This clonotype showed up just a few times. This sequence joins TRBV29-1 and TRBJ1-2; no clear D. The V and J ends lost 3 bases and 5 bases respectively, with 13 bases between them. The CDR3 totals 13 residues. From germline, CDR1 is SQVTM and CDR2 ANQGSEA. The CDR3 loop is CSVDIPTAYGYTF. CDR3 nucleotides: TGCAGCGTTGATATCCCCACCGCTTATGGCTACACCTTC.

The sample holds a few counts of this clonotype. V usage is TRBV4-1 and J usage is TRBJ2-7; the match to TRBD2 covers 8 bases. V gave up 2 bases and J gave up 3 bases; unmatched junction bases: 3. This CDR3 is built from 14 residues. CDR1 and CDR2 (germline): MGHRA, YSYEKL. The CDR3 reads CASSQTGLDYEQYF. The CDR3 DNA reads as TGCGCCAGCAGCCAAACGGGACTAGACTACGAGCAGTACTTC.

The chain is built from TRBV5-1 and TRBJ2-3; D is perhaps TRBD2 (5 bases). CDR3 length: 14 amino acids. The germline V gene has CDR1 SGHRS and CDR2 YFSETQ. V gave up 4 bases and J gave up 2 bases, with 11 bases separating them. The CDR3 region has the DNA TGCGCCAGCAGCCCGGACTGGGACACAGATACGCAGTATTTT. It codes for CASSPDWDTDTQYF.

The chain joins TRBV6-2 or TRBV6-3 to TRBJ2-4; 15 nucleotides match TRBD2. With 6 bases clipped from V and 3 bases from J, the junction kept 9 bases outside the gene matches. Germline V gene lookup returns CDR1 MNHEY and CDR2 SVGEGT. This CDR3 has 18 amino acids. The CDR3 sequence is CASSTGTSGRLVKNIQYF. CDR3 nucleotide sequence: TGTGCCAGCAGCACCGGGACTAGCGGGAGGCTGGTCAAAAACATTCAGTACTTC.

In DNA, the CDR3 is TGCAGTGCTTTTAACCTCGGGGGCTCCTACGAGACCCAGTACTTC. This translates into CSAFNLGGSYETQYF. This chain joins TRBV20-1 and TRBJ2-5; D tentatively fits TRBD1 or TRBD2 (6 bases each). Germline CDR1 DFQATT, CDR2 SNEGSKA (reference sequence). This CDR3 region has 15 residues. V lost 5 bases, J lost 5 bases, and 21 bases lay in between.

This chain connects TRBV4-3 to TRBJ2-2; D might be TRBD2 (5 bases). CDR3 length: 15 residues. The germline V gene encodes CDR1 LGHNA and CDR2 YSLEER. The V and J ends lost 0 bases and 6 bases respectively, with 11 bases between them. The CDR3 DNA reads as TGCGCCAGCAGCCAAGATCGGGCCGGGGCCGGGGAGCTGTTTTTT. Its translation is CASSQDRAGAGELFF.

This clonotype has a handful of counts. The chain recombines TRBV14 with TRBJ2-7, with TRBD2 identical over 7 bases. Germline V gene data show CDR1 as SGHDN and CDR2 as FVKESK. V was pared by 3 bases and J by 3 bases, with 5 bases of the junction left unmatched. The CDR3 has 14 amino acids. CDR3 nucleotide sequence: TGTGCCAGCAGCCATTATGGGGGGGGCTACGAGCAGTACTTC. As protein: CASSHYGGGYEQYF.

A few counts support this clonotype. J is TRBJ2-3 and V is TRBV7-2, with 12 nucleotides matching TRBD2. V lost 3 bases, J lost 5 bases, and 9 bases stayed unmatched. The CDR3 length is 17 residues. Germline V gene data show CDR1 as SGHTA and CDR2 as FQGNSA. The CDR3 loop is CASSLGRLAGVIDTQYF. The CDR3 region has the DNA TGTGCCAGCAGCTTGGGGAGACTAGCGGGAGTGATAGATACGCAGTATTTT. The full variable domain, in which reference TRBV7-2 and TRBJ2-3 provide the parts outside the CDR3, is GAGVSQSPSNKVTEKGKDVELRCDPISGHTALYWYRQSLGQGLEFLIYFQGNSAPDKSGLPSDRFSAERTGGSVSTLTIQRTQQEDSAVYLCASSLGRLAGVIDTQYFGPGTRLTVL.

This clonotype was counted many times. V is TRBV11-1 and J is TRBJ2-4; no definite D call. Per germline, CDR1 SGHAT and CDR2 FQDESV (reference sequence). This CDR3 has 15 amino acids. V gave up 5 bases and J gave up 0 bases, with 11 bases separating them. CDR3 in DNA: TGTGCCAGCAGCCCTAAAGCCCTAGCCAAAAACATTCAGTACTTC. It is translated as CASSPKALAKNIQYF.

In its sample, this clonotype was seen many times. The J gene is TRBJ2-7, the V gene TRBV29-1; 7 nucleotides match TRBD2. Germline V gene lookup returns CDR1 SQVTM and CDR2 ANQGSEA. After removal of 4 bases from V and 4 bases from J, the junction contained 7 bases not matched to a gene. This CDR3 spans 13 amino acids. The CDR3 region is CSVAVAGRYEQYF. CDR3 coding DNA: TGCAGCGTTGCGGTGGCCGGGAGGTACGAGCAGTACTTC.

There are many counts of this clonotype. This chain joins TRBV12-3 or TRBV12-4 and TRBJ2-1; weak D call: TRBD2 (6 bases). V was clipped by 5 bases and J by 0 bases, with 17 bases between them. There are 17 residues in the CDR3. As DNA, the CDR3 is TGTGCCAGCAGTCCCCGAGGGAGGCGGAGCTCCTACAATGAGCAGTTCTTC. Protein product: CASSPRGRRSSYNEQFF.

This clonotype was counted many times. V usage is TRBV5-1 and J usage is TRBJ1-4, with D possibly matching TRBD1 (6 bases). CDR3 length: 14 amino acids. Between the trimmed V and J ends, which lost 1 base and 10 bases, there was a span of 14 bases. CDR1 is SGHRS and CDR2 is YFSETQ in the germline V gene. CDR3 protein: CASSLKDSVGKLFF. CDR3 DNA sequence: TGCGCCAGCAGCTTGAAGGACAGCGTCGGAAAACTGTTTTTT.